These 7 T cell receptor beta chains were sequenced from one sample in a study of shared clonotypes between healthy human individuals. Assay: immunoSEQ multiplex PCR; the TCRdb copy retains only in-frame clones and omits some. Of about 1.5 million clones listed, 95% to 99% are singletons. Input material: naive CD4+ T cells sorted from blood. Described subset: CD45RA+ positively selected. Receptor source: a man under 40 in good health.

This chain uses TRBV6-1 with TRBJ2-5; D gene unclear. This CDR3 region has 14 residues. V lost 4 bases to trimming and J lost 5 bases, with 14 bases between them. Germline lookup yields CDR1 MNHNS and CDR2 SASEGT. The CDR3 here is CASSVLLVRETQYF. In nucleotides, the CDR3 is TGTGCCAGCAGTGTACTTTTAGTGCGTGAGACCCAGTACTTC.

This chain connects TRBV28 to TRBJ2-7, with D possibly being TRBD2 (5 bases). The CDR3 is made up of 15 amino acids. CDR1 is MDHEN, CDR2 SYDVKM, per germline. Trimming cost V 5 bases and J 4 bases, with 18 bases left between them. For the CDR3, the DNA is TGTGCCAGCAGTCCCCGAGGCGGAGGAAGGTACGAGCAGTACTTC. Its translation: CASSPRGGGRYEQYF. The full variable domain, its missing parts supplied by reference TRBV28 and TRBJ2-7, is DVKVTQSSRYLVKRTGEKVFLECVQDMDHENMFWYRQDPGLGLRLIYFSYDVKMKEKGDIPEGYSVSREKKERFSLILESASTNQTSMYLCASSPRGGGRYEQYFGPGTRLTVT.

As to this clone: In the same sample, other DNA sequences code for this CDR3. The chain has TRBV29-1 and TRBJ2-7; 7 positions match TRBD1. The germline V gene encodes CDR1 SQVTM and CDR2 ANQGSEA. This CDR3 has 13 residues. Trimming removed 4 bases from V and 2 bases from J; junction bases left unmatched: 5. The CDR3 nucleotides read TGCAGCGTTGGTACAGGGGCCCCCTACGAGCAGTACTTC. Amino acid sequence: CSVGTGAPYEQYF.

The J gene is TRBJ2-1, the V gene TRBV7-2; 7 bases fit TRBD2. The J segment lost 3 bases and the V segment lost 5 bases, leaving 10 bases of the junction unmatched. The CDR3 is made up of 16 amino acids. In germline, CDR1 is SGHTA, CDR2 FQGNSA. The CDR3 DNA reads TGTGCCAGCAGCGGAGGGGCTAGCGGTCGCTACAATGAGCAGTTCTTC. Protein: CASSGGASGRYNEQFF.

J is TRBJ2-1 and V is TRBV5-1; 9 nucleotides line up with TRBD2. Germline assignment: CDR1 SGHRS and CDR2 YFSETQ. V lost 1 base, J lost 8 bases, and 25 bases stayed unmatched. The CDR3 length is 21 residues. The CDR3 loop reads CASSLYLSGSIESVNGYEQFF. The DNA for the CDR3 is TGCGCCAGCAGCTTGTACCTTAGCGGGAGCATTGAGTCGGTGAATGGGTATGAGCAGTTCTTC.

The chain recombines TRBV2 with TRBJ1-2, with D unresolved. The CDR3 length is 14 residues. CDR1 and CDR2 from the germline V gene are SNHLY and FYNNEI. V shed 7 bases and J shed 2 bases, with 14 bases lying between them. The CDR3 region has the DNA TGTGCCAGCATGGAGGACGCAACCAACTATGGCTACACCTTC. This gives the protein CASMEDATNYGYTF.

CDR3 loop: CASSSGGGRYGYTF. CDR3 coding DNA: TGTGCCAGCAGCTCCGGAGGGGGACGGTATGGCTACACCTTC. This rearrangement joins TRBV5-5 to TRBJ1-2; D is perhaps TRBD1 (6 bases). The V gene lost 3 bases and the J gene lost 5 bases, with 14 bases spanning the gap. The V gene's germline CDR1 is SGHKS and CDR2 YYEKEE (reference sequence). This CDR3 spans 14 amino acids.